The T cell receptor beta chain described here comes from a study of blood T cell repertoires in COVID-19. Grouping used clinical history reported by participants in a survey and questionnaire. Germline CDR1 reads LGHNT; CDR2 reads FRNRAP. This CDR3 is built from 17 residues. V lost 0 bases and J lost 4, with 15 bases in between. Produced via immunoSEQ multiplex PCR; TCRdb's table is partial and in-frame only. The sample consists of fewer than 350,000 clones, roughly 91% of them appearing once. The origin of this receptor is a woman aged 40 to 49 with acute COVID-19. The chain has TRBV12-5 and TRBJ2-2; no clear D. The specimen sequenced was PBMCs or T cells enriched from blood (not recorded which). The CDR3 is CASGLVAETLSTGELFF. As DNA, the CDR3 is TGTGCTAGTGGTTTGGTGGCAGAGACACTGAGCACCGGGGAGCTGTTTTTT. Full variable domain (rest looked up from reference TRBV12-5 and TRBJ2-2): DARVTQTPRHKVTEMGQEVTMRCQPILGHNTVFWYRQTMMQGLELLAYFRNRAPLDDSGMPKDRFSAEMPDATLATLKIQPSEPRDSAVYFCASGLVAETLSTGELFFGEGSRLTVL.